This T cell receptor beta chain came from a study of control samples from healthy donors and cancer patients. Clones were read by immunoSEQ multiplex PCR, and TCRdb kept only the in-frame ones, dropping some. The table lists about 88,000 clones, 85% to 95% of them singletons, with 8% in the top ten. The receptor was derived from a man younger than 35 in good health. Sample: blood.

CDR3 loop: CASSFTGTSGYAYNEQFF. CDR3 nucleotides: TGTGCCAGCAGCTTCACCGGGACTAGCGGGTACGCCTACAATGAGCAGTTCTTC. J is TRBJ2-1 and V is TRBV7-9; TRBD2 agrees at 12 bases. The CDR3 contains 18 residues. The germline V gene has CDR1 SEHNR and CDR2 FQNEAQ (reference sequence). V lost 3 bases to trimming and J lost 2 bases; unmatched junction nucleotides: 8.